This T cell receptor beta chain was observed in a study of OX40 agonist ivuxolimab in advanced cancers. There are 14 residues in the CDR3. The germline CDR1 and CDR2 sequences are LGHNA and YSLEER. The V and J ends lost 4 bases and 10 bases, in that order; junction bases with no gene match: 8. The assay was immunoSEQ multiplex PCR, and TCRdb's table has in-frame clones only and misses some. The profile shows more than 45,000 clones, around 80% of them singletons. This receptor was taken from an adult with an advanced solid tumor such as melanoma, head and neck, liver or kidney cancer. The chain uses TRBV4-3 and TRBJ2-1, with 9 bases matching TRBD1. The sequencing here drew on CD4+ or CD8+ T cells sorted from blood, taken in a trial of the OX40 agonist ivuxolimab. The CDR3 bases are TGCGCCAGCAGCCGCCAGACAGGGGGTCGGGAGCAGTTCTTC. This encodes CASSRQTGGREQFF.